The T cell receptor beta chain described here comes from a study of graft-versus-host responses after intestinal transplantation. Study at large: Recipients were given multivisceral, liver-intestinal, or isolated intestinal transplants. Recipients uniformly received anti-thymocyte globulin induction, followed by tacrolimus and steroids for three to four years.

Profiling relied on immunoSEQ multiplex PCR, and the TCRdb table lists in-frame clones only, not all of them. The data show approximately 7,100 clones, 89% seen once. The length of the CDR3 is 14 residues. Germline V CDR1 and CDR2: SGHVS, FNYEAQ. V lost 6 bases and J lost 2, with 11 bases in between. The receptor's source is a human patient who received an intestinal transplant, so some T cells may come from the graft donor. Sample: PBMCs, taken 83 days after transplant. V usage is TRBV7-6 and J usage is TRBJ1-3; D is possibly TRBD1 (6 bases). The DNA for the CDR3 is TGTGCCAGCAGATCGACAGGAGCTGGAAACACCATATATTTT. Its translation is CASRSTGAGNTIYF.